The entry below gives a single T cell receptor (beta chain) sequence along with its context. Its antigen is undetermined. This entry belongs to a study of T cells in women clearing cervical HPV infection. As for the study in general: Only a few women had HLA typing results available.

Notes on the study in general: CIN3+ cases had significantly higher TCR richness than controls; evenness did not differ.

Repertoires were generated with immunoSEQ multiplex PCR, while TCRdb's copy carries only in-frame clones and drops some. Its listing shows under 50,000 clones. The source material was blood buffy coat. This TCR derives from a woman between 18 and 70 years old with a cervical HPV16 infection that either progressed to CIN3+ or cleared (not recorded which).

The CDR3 reads CASSPGGPALVGGYTF. The covered CDR3 bases are TGTGCCAGCTCACCCGGGGGACCCGCCCTAGTGGGTGGC. The chain links TRBV18 to TRBJ1-2; maybe TRBD1 (5 bases). The CDR3 is cut off 3 residues early in the read; its end comes from the germline J gene. V lost 3 bases and J lost 7, with 21 bases in between. In germline, CDR1 is KGHSH, CDR2 LQKENI. This CDR3 spans 16 amino acids.